Presented here are 19 T cell receptor beta chains from one specimen sequenced in a study of blood T cell repertoires in COVID-19. Clones were read by immunoSEQ multiplex PCR, and TCRdb kept only the in-frame ones, dropping some. The sample holds 110,000 to 150,000 clones, approximately 78% seen once. The sequenced sample consisted of peripheral blood. These receptors all stem from a woman of 80 years or more with acute or convalescent COVID-19.

The CDR3 sequence is CASSLRGSGLEDTQYF. The DNA for the CDR3 is TGTGCCAGTAGTCTTCGGGGTAGCGGGTTAGAGGATACGCAGTATTTT. The chain combines TRBV19 with TRBJ2-3; 7 positions agree with TRBD2. CDR3 length: 16 amino acids. Germline V gene data show CDR1 as LNHDA and CDR2 as SQIVND (reference sequence). V lost 5 bases to trimming and J lost 6 bases; unmatched junction nucleotides: 14.

This chain joins TRBV29-1 and TRBJ2-7; perhaps TRBD1 as D (5 bases). The germline gives CDR1 SQVTM, CDR2 ANQGSEA. Trimming took off 5 bases at V and 4 bases at J, with 15 bases between the two ends. This CDR3 contains 13 residues. This CDR3 reads CSVLAGNFYEQYF. CDR3 DNA sequence: TGCAGCGTTCTCGCAGGGAATTTTTACGAGCAGTACTTC.

The V and J genes are TRBV7-2 and TRBJ1-1; 7 nucleotides align to TRBD1. V lost 4 bases, J lost 4 bases, and 3 bases stayed unmatched. Germline values: CDR1 SGHTA, CDR2 FQGNSA. This CDR3 has 13 residues. The DNA of the CDR3 is TGTGCCAGCAGCTACAGGGGCCTCACTGAAGCTTTCTTT. This translates into CASSYRGLTEAFF.

V is TRBV28 and J is TRBJ2-1, with 9 positions matching TRBD1. V lost 4 bases, J lost 5 bases, and 9 bases stayed unmatched. The germline gives CDR1 MDHEN, CDR2 SYDVKM. This CDR3 contains 16 residues. CDR3 coding DNA: TGTGCCAGCAGTTCCTTCGGGACAGGGCTCGACAATGAGCAGTTCTTC. This codes for CASSSFGTGLDNEQFF.

The chain links TRBV28 to TRBJ1-6; no reliable D call. CDR1 is MDHEN, CDR2 SYDVKM, per germline. V was trimmed by 3 bases and J by 6 bases, leaving 6 bases between them. The CDR3 is 13 amino acids. The CDR3 nucleotides read TGTGCCAGCAGTTTTAGTAGTAATTCACCCCTCCACTTT. It codes for CASSFSSNSPLHF.

A single count supports this clone. The rearrangement links TRBV5-1 to TRBJ1-2; D remains unclear. The V gene's germline CDR1 is SGHRS and CDR2 YFSETQ. The CDR3 length is 13 residues. The V and J ends lost 2 bases and 2 bases respectively, with 7 bases between them. In DNA form, the CDR3 reads TGCGCCAGCAGCTTAGGCGGGAACTATGGCTACACCTTC. Translation: CASSLGGNYGYTF. Complete variable domain (other parts from reference TRBV5-1 and TRBJ1-2): KAGVTQTPRYLIKTRGQQVTLSCSPISGHRSVSWYQQTPGQGLQFLFEYFSETQRNKGNFPGRFSGRQFSNSRSEMNVSTLELGDSALYLCASSLGGNYGYTFGSGTRLTVV.

The chain has TRBV28 and TRBJ2-1; 7 bases fit TRBD1. The CDR3 spans 15 residues. CDR1 is MDHEN and CDR2 is SYDVKM in the germline V gene. Germline trimming cut 6 bases from V and 3 bases from J; bases unmatched to any gene: 8. CDR3 loop: CASRPSSGGYNEQFF. As DNA, the CDR3 is TGTGCCAGCAGACCCTCCTCAGGGGGCTACAATGAGCAGTTCTTC.

The chain carries TRBV6-6 and TRBJ2-5, with D maybe TRBD2 (5 bases). V shed 8 bases and J shed 5 bases, with 24 bases lying between them. Germline-derived CDR1 and CDR2 are MNHNY and SVGAGI (reference sequence). The CDR3 totals 16 residues. CDR3 in amino acids: CASGLRVASVWETQYF. DNA for the CDR3: TGTGCCAGCGGCTTGCGGGTGGCCTCCGTCTGGGAGACCCAGTACTTC.

The V gene is TRBV24-1, the J gene TRBJ1-5; 7 bases align to TRBD1. The junction had 6 bases not matched to a gene; V was cut back by 3 bases and J by 2 bases. CDR1 and CDR2 (germline): KGHDR, SFDVKD. The CDR3 is made up of 16 amino acids. CDR3: CATSDPRGSGNQPQHF. Here the CDR3 DNA reads TGTGCCACCAGTGATCCCAGGGGGTCGGGCAATCAGCCCCAGCATTTT.

This clone was found a few times. This chain links TRBV30 with TRBJ1-5, with D unresolved. Trimming cost V 2 bases and J 0 bases, with 8 bases left between them. The length of the CDR3 is 14 residues. In germline, CDR1 is GTSNPN, CDR2 SVGIG (reference sequence). This CDR3 is CAWSYSFSNQPQHF. The CDR3 nucleotides read TGTGCCTGGAGTTACAGCTTTAGCAATCAGCCCCAGCATTTT.

The chain carries TRBV30 and TRBJ1-1; 12 bases map to TRBD1. The CDR3 runs 13 residues. Unmatched junction bases numbered 3, after V lost 4 bases and J lost 6 bases. Per the germline V gene, CDR1 is GTSNPN and CDR2 is SVGIG (reference sequence). The CDR3 bases are TGTGCCTGGACGGGACAGGGGGCATCTGAAGCTTTCTTT. As protein: CAWTGQGASEAFF.

J is TRBJ2-1 and V is TRBV4-1; TRBD2 aligns across 11 bases. Trimming cost V 1 base and J 3 bases; bases outside gene matches: 2. CDR1 is MGHRA, CDR2 YSYEKL, per germline. CDR3 size: 16 residues. DNA for the CDR3: TGCGCCAGCAGCCAAGGACTAGCGGGACGCTACAATGAGCAGTTCTTC. Translated: CASSQGLAGRYNEQFF.

The genes are TRBV28 and TRBJ1-2; the D gene is possibly TRBD1 (6 bases). Germline CDR1 reads MDHEN; CDR2 reads SYDVKM. V shed 5 bases and J shed 4 bases, with 11 bases lying between them. CDR3 size: 13 residues. The CDR3 is CASSADSLYGYTF. DNA of the CDR3: TGTGCCAGCAGTGCGGACAGTCTCTATGGCTACACCTTC.

The chain combines TRBV4-1 with TRBJ2-7; 9 bases match TRBD1. V lost 7 bases, J lost 6 bases, and 13 bases stayed unmatched. This CDR3 contains 15 residues. Germline CDR1 MGHRA, CDR2 YSYEKL. The CDR3 reads CASTKEPGQGREQYF. The CDR3 DNA reads TGCGCCAGCACTAAGGAACCGGGACAGGGTCGCGAGCAGTACTTC.

The gene calls are TRBV12-3 or TRBV12-4 and TRBJ2-7; D uncertain. The CDR3 runs to 12 residues. Trimming removed 4 bases from V and 0 bases from J, with 4 bases in between. The CDR3 loop is CASSSYSYEQYF. The CDR3 DNA reads as TGTGCCAGCAGTTCCTACTCCTACGAGCAGTACTTC.

This chain connects TRBV30 to TRBJ1-1; D gene uncertain. Germline CDR1 reads GTSNPN; CDR2 reads SVGIG (reference sequence). This CDR3 has 11 residues. CDR3 coding DNA: TGTGCTCAAACACGGAACACTGAAGCTTTCTTT. Amino acid sequence: CAQTRNTEAFF.

This clone occurred once. CDR3 region: CASRAEGVHGYTF. DNA of the CDR3: TGTGCCAGCAGGGCGGAGGGAGTCCATGGCTACACCTTC. This chain connects TRBV6-5 to TRBJ1-2; D is uncertain. This CDR3 is 13 amino acids long. The germline V and J ends were trimmed by 6 bases and 6 bases, with 14 bases remaining between them. CDR1 and CDR2 (germline): MNHEY, SVGAGI.

This chain links TRBV28 with TRBJ2-7, with D possibly being TRBD2 (5 bases). Looked up from germline, CDR1 is MDHEN and CDR2 is SYDVKM. The CDR3 sequence is 13 residues long. Trimming shortened V by 3 bases and J by 7 bases, and 13 bases separated the two germline ends. The CDR3 reads CASSFLPPGEQYF. For the CDR3, the DNA is TGTGCCAGCAGTTTTTTGCCGCCGGGAGAGCAGTACTTC.

The J gene is TRBJ2-7, the V gene TRBV15; 8 bases are a match to TRBD1. The CDR3 extends over 16 amino acids. J gave up 1 base and V 5 bases, and 10 bases lay outside the gene matches. Germline V lookup: CDR1 LNHNV, CDR2 YYDKDF (reference sequence). DNA for the CDR3: TGTGCCACCAGCGAGGACAGGGTCCTTTTTTCCTACGAGCAGTACTTC. Its translation is CATSEDRVLFSYEQYF. Drawing the rest from reference TRBV15 and TRBJ2-7, the complete variable domain is DAMVIQNPRYQVTQFGKPVTLSCSQTLNHNVMYWYQQKSSQAPKLLFHYYDKDFNNEADTPDNFQSRRPNTSFCFLDIRSPGLGDTAMYLCATSEDRVLFSYEQYFGPGTRLTVT.